Listed below are T cell receptor beta chains from one sample, sequenced in a study of blood T cells in healthy people across ages. TCRdb used MiXCR to reprocess the 5' RACE reads, holding one entry per CDR3 protein. The repertoire includes fewer than 1,000,000 distinct CDR3 sequences, about 47% of them detected once, and approximately 18% sits in the top ten. Sequenced sample: blood. These receptors were taken from a man at least 80 years old in good health. Both conserved end residues are part of each CDR3. The D gene is left open where the match is weak. Clone size is not always given. Where it is, it says once, few, many or a class for expanded clones.

V	D	J	size	DNA	CDR3
TRBV10-3	-	TRBJ2-1	-	TGTGCCCATAAGGCTCCTGGCTCGGGGGAGCAGTTCTTC	CAHKAPGSGEQFF
TRBV2	-	TRBJ2-1	few	TGTGCCGGCAGCCCCGGGTCCTACTCCTACAATGAGCAGTTCTTC	CAGSPGSYSYNEQFF
TRBV9	-	TRBJ2-1	few	TGTGCCAGCAGCGTAACCAGGATGGGCAATGAGCAGTTCTTC	CASSVTRMGNEQFF
TRBV20-1	TRBD2	TRBJ2-5	many	TGCAGTCTATTGACTAGCGCCCAAGAGACCCAGTACTTC	CSLLTSAQETQYF
TRBV4-2	-	TRBJ1-2	-	TGTGCCAGCAGCCAAGGAGCAAGGGCGGGGGGCGGCTACACCTTC	CASSQGARAGGGYTF
TRBV10-3	-	TRBJ2-5	-	TGTGCCATTTCGAGCGGAGGGGTACCCGGGGCCCAGTACTTC	CAISSGGVPGAQYF
TRBV6-1	-	TRBJ2-1	few	TGTGCCAGCAGTGCGGCAGCATCATTCAATGAGCAGTTCTTC	CASSAAASFNEQFF
TRBV7-9	-	TRBJ1-5	-	TGTGCCAGCAGCTTAGCTATGGGGGGCAATCAGCCCCAGCATTTT	CASSLAMGGNQPQHF
TRBV14	-	TRBJ2-1	once	TGTGCCAGCAGCCAAGAGGACAGCCGGGAGCAGTTCTTC	CASSQEDSREQFF
TRBV10-3	-	TRBJ1-1	-	TGTGCCACCTGGGAGGGGAGTGAAGCTTTCTTT	CATWEGSEAFF
TRBV2	-	TRBJ2-3	-	TGTGCCGTGCAGGACAAGGAGACATTAGAGACAGATACGCAGTATTTT	CAVQDKETLETDTQYF
TRBV2	-	TRBJ1-6	-	TGTGCCAGCAGTGAAGCTAACCTGGGCAATTCACCCCTCCACTTT	CASSEANLGNSPLHF
TRBV4-3	-	TRBJ2-3	few	TGCGCCAGCAGCCAAGATAGTGGGGGGAGCACAGATACGCAGTATTTT	CASSQDSGGSTDTQYF